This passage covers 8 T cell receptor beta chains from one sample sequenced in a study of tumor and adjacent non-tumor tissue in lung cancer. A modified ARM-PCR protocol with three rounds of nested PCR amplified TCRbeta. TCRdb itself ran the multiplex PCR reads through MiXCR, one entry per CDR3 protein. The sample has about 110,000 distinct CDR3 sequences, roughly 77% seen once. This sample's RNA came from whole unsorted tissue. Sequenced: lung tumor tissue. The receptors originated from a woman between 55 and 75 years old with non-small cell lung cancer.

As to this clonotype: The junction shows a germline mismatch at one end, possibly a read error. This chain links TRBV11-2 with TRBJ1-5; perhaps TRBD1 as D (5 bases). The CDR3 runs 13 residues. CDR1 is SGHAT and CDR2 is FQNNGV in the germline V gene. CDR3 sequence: CASSLDGGQSQHF. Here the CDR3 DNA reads TGTGCCAGCTCCCTGGACGGGGGTCAGTCCCAGCACTTT.

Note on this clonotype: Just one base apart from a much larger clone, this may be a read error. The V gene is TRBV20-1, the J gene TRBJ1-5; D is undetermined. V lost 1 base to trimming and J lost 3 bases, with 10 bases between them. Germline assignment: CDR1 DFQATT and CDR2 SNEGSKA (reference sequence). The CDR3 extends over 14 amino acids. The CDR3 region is CSARAGPINQPQHF. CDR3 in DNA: TGCAGTGCTAGAGCCGGGCCCATCAATCAGCCCCAGCATTTT.

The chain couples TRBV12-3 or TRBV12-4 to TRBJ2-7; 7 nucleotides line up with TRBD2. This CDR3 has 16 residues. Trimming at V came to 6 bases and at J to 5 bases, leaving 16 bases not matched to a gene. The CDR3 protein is CASSPSAGLVRHEQYF. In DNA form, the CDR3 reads TGTGCCAGCAGCCCCTCAGCAGGACTAGTGCGACACGAGCAGTACTTC.

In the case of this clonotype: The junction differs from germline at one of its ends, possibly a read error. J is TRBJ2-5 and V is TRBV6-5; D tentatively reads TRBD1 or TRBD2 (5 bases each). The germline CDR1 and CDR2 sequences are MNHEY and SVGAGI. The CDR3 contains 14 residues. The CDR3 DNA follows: TGTGCCAGTAGTGACCAGGGAGAGGAGGAGACCCATTACTTC. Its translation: CASSDQGEEETHYF.

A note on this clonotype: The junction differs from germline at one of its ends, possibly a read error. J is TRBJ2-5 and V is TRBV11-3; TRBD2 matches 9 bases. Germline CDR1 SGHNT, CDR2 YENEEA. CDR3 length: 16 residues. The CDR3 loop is CASSSRWTSEVETQHF. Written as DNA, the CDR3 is TGTGCCAGCAGCTCTCGTTGGACTAGCGAGGTGGAGACCCAGCACTTC.

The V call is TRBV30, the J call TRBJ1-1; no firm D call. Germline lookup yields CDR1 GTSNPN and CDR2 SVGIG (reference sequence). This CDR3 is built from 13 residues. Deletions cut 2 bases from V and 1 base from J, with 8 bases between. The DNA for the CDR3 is TGTGCCTGGAGTCCAAGGGAGAACACTGAAGCTTTCTTT. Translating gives CAWSPRENTEAFF. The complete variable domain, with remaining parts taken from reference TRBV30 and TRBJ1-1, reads SQTIHQWPATLVQPVGSPLSLECTVEGTSNPNLYWYRQAAGRGLQLLFYSVGIGQISSEVPQNLSASRPQDRQFILSSKKLLLSDSGFYLCAWSPRENTEAFFGQGTRLTVV.

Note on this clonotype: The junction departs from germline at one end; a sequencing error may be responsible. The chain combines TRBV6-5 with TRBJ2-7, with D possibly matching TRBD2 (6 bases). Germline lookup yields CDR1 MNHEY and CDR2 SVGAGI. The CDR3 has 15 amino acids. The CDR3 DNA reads TGTACCAGCAGTGGACCTGGGGCGGGAACCTACGAGCAGTACTTC. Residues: CTSSGPGAGTYEQYF.

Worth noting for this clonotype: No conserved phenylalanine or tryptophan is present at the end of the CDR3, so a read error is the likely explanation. CDR3 sequence (DNA): TGTGCCAGTAGTAAGGGCGGAGGACAGCCCCAGCATTCT. It specifies CASSKGGGQPQHS. The V call is TRBV19, the J call TRBJ1-5; no clear D. This CDR3 has 13 residues. Germline CDR1 reads LNHDA; CDR2 reads SQIVND (reference sequence). The V and J ends lost 4 bases and 7 bases respectively, with 11 bases between them.